This TCR beta chain was recovered during a study of control samples from healthy donors and cancer patients. Sequenced by immunoSEQ multiplex PCR; TCRdb stores in-frame clones only, minus some. In the table there are over 150,000 clones, around 96% of which are singletons. Trimming left V 1 base short and J 7 bases short, with 11 bases between. This CDR3 contains 15 residues. Looked up from germline, CDR1 is LGHDT and CDR2 is YNNKEL (reference sequence). The clonotype comes from a woman in her thirties in good health. The sequencing input was blood. The J gene is TRBJ1-6, the V gene TRBV3-1 (or the pseudogene TRBV3-2); a weak D match, TRBD1 (5 bases). CDR3: CASSQVGGGNSPLHF. The DNA of the CDR3 is TGTGCCAGCAGCCAAGTGGGGGGAGGGAATTCACCCCTCCACTTT.